The 4 T cell receptor beta chains below were found in one sample sequenced in a study of CD8+CD57+ T cells in acquired aplastic anemia. CDR3 and TCR beta VDJ profiling relied on a genomic DNA template. TCRdb re-analysed the reads in MiXCR, keeping a single row per CDR3 protein. The table includes a few hundred thousand distinct CDR3 sequences, 45% to 65% detected once. Sequenced sample: sorted CD4+, CD8+, or CD8+CD57+ T cells (not recorded which) from PBMCs. These receptors were collected from a human donor with severe aplastic anemia or a healthy control (not recorded which).

V usage is TRBV24-1 and J usage is TRBJ1-5, with D unclear. Germline V gives CDR1 KGHDR, CDR2 SFDVKD. The CDR3 runs 13 residues. The CDR3 region has the DNA TGTGCTAGAGTGGGAGAAAGCAATCAGCCCCAGCATTTT. It is translated as CARVGESNQPQHF.

This sequence joins TRBV20-1 and TRBJ2-5; D not certain. Germline V lookup: CDR1 DFQATT, CDR2 SNEGSKA (reference sequence). V lost 3 bases, J lost 9 bases, and 17 bases lay in between. The CDR3 runs to 13 residues. DNA for the CDR3: TGCAGTGCTAGGCACACAAGCAATCAGCCCCAGTACTTC. Protein sequence: CSARHTSNQPQYF.

As regards this clonotype: Compared with germline, one end of the junction differs, possibly owing to a read error. This chain joins TRBV20-1 and TRBJ1-6, with a weak D call TRBD1 (6 bases). CDR1 DFQATT and CDR2 SNEGSKA come from the germline V gene (reference sequence). The CDR3 totals 14 residues. CDR3 loop: CSASPGVGNSPLRF. CDR3 nucleotides: TGCAGTGCTAGTCCAGGGGTGGGCAACTCACCCCTCCGCTTT.

The sample holds one count of this clonotype. CDR3 coding DNA: TGTGCCAGTAGGTCCGGAGGCATCAACACTGAAGCTTTCTTT. Translated, it gives CASRSGGINTEAFF. This sequence joins TRBV7-3 and TRBJ1-1; D is unclear. Germline CDR1 SGHTA, CDR2 FQGTGA. CDR3 length equals 14 residues. V was cut by 9 bases and J by 2 bases, with 16 bases left in between.